These 10 T cell receptor beta chains share one sample of origin, sequenced in a study of cytomegalovirus exposure and HLA in healthy donors. PCR amplification relied on 60 Vbeta primers (plus 13 Jbeta primers). The protocol was immunoSEQ multiplex PCR, while the TCRdb copy is restricted to in-frame clones and leaves out a portion. Its clone listing holds 70,000 or so clones. Specimen: PBMCs. These receptors all stem from a man in his forties in good health and CMV-seronegative.

The chain joins TRBV7-8 to TRBJ2-1; 15 bases are a match to TRBD2. The CDR3 is made up of 15 amino acids. The junction had 4 bases not matched to a gene; V was cut back by 4 bases and J by 9 bases. The germline gives CDR1 SGHVS, CDR2 FQNEAQ. The CDR3 region has the DNA TGTGCCAGCAGCTCGAAGGGACTAGCGGGAGGTGAGCAGTTCTTC. Protein sequence: CASSSKGLAGGEQFF.

This rearrangement joins TRBV4-3 to TRBJ1-3; no clear D. Deletions cut 0 bases from V and 3 bases from J, with 9 bases between. CDR3 length equals 15 residues. CDR1 is LGHNA, CDR2 YSLEER, per germline. CDR3 sequence reads: CASSQDWRVGNTIYF. The DNA for the CDR3 is TGCGCCAGCAGCCAAGATTGGAGGGTTGGAAACACCATATATTTT.

This rearrangement joins TRBV29-1 to TRBJ2-5; the D gene is possibly TRBD1 (5 bases). The CDR3 extends over 13 amino acids. Germline CDR1 SQVTM, CDR2 ANQGSEA. Trimming pared 8 bases from V and 3 bases from J, leaving 16 bases between. CDR3 nucleotide sequence: TGCAGCCCTTCACAGGTTTCCGAAGAGACCCAGTACTTC. Translation: CSPSQVSEETQYF. Based on the CDR3 plus reference TRBV29-1 and TRBJ2-5, the full variable domain is SAVISQKPSRDICQRGTSLTIQCQVDSQVTMMFWYRQQPGQSLTLIATANQGSEATYESGFVIDKFPISRPNLTFSTLTVSNMSPEDSSIYLCSPSQVSEETQYFGPGTRLLVL.

This chain joins TRBV13 and TRBJ2-3; 11 bases are a match to TRBD2. The CDR3 covers 17 residues. The junction had 4 bases not matched to a gene; V was cut back by 0 bases and J by 2 bases. Germline V lookup: CDR1 PRHDT, CDR2 FYEKMQ (reference sequence). The CDR3 sequence is CASSLGLAGGLTDTQYF. The CDR3 DNA reads as TGTGCCAGCAGCTTAGGCCTAGCGGGGGGCCTCACAGATACGCAGTATTTT.

This chain uses TRBV29-1 with TRBJ2-5, with a possible D match to TRBD1 (5 bases). Germline V gene lookup returns CDR1 SQVTM and CDR2 ANQGSEA. The CDR3 consists of 12 residues. The germline V and J ends were trimmed by 4 bases and 7 bases, with 13 bases remaining between them. Written as DNA, the CDR3 is TGCAGCGTTGTGCAGGACAAGCGGACCCAGTACTTC. The encoded protein is CSVVQDKRTQYF.

The chain has TRBV2 and TRBJ1-1; no clear D gene. V was shortened by 3 bases and J by 0 bases, with 8 bases between the two germline ends. CDR1 is SNHLY, CDR2 FYNNEI, per germline. The CDR3 extends over 14 amino acids. The CDR3 is CASSEITLNTEAFF. DNA for the CDR3: TGTGCCAGCAGTGAGATTACACTGAACACTGAAGCTTTCTTT.

This chain joins TRBV27 and TRBJ1-6, with 7 bases that match TRBD1. From germline, CDR1 is MNHEY and CDR2 SMNVEV (reference sequence). The V segment lost 4 bases and the J segment 7 bases; nucleotides outside the gene matches: 4. The CDR3 contains 14 residues. CDR3 region: CASSSRQGNSPLHF. In DNA, the CDR3 is TGTGCCAGCAGTTCTCGACAGGGAAATTCACCCCTCCACTTT.

This chain uses TRBV30 with TRBJ1-4; possibly TRBD1 for D (6 bases). This CDR3 comprises 12 residues. Germline V gene lookup returns CDR1 GTSNPN and CDR2 SVGIG (reference sequence). Deletions cut 4 bases from V and 7 bases from J, with 10 bases between. The CDR3: CAWNRVGEKLFF. In nucleotides, the CDR3 is TGTGCCTGGAACAGGGTGGGTGAAAAACTGTTTTTT.

J is TRBJ1-2 and V is TRBV2; maybe TRBD1 (5 bases). Germline values: CDR1 SNHLY, CDR2 FYNNEI. This CDR3 has 15 amino acids. V shed 7 bases and J shed 0 bases, with 15 bases lying between them. CDR3 loop: CASTGNRQSNYGYTF. The DNA of the CDR3 is TGTGCCAGCACCGGAAACCGACAGTCTAACTATGGCTACACCTTC.

The rearrangement uses TRBV7-9 and TRBJ1-6, with TRBD1 matching over 8 bases. The CDR3 sequence is 14 residues long. CDR1 and CDR2 (germline): SEHNR, FQNEAQ (reference sequence). With V trimmed by 4 bases and J by 7 bases, 3 bases remained unmatched. The CDR3 loop is CASSSQGGNSPLHF. The CDR3 DNA reads as TGTGCCAGCAGCTCACAGGGGGGAAATTCACCCCTCCACTTT. The full variable domain, rest sourced from reference TRBV7-9 and TRBJ1-6, is DTGVSQNPRHKITKRGQNVTFRCDPISEHNRLYWYRQTLGQGPEFLTYFQNEAQLEKSRLLSDRFSAERPKGSFSTLEIQRTEQGDSAMYLCASSSQGGNSPLHFGNGTRLTVT.